The 10 T cell receptor beta chains below were found in one sample sequenced in a study of T cells in Graves' hyperthyroidism and ophthalmopathy. From RNA transcripts, TCR beta CDR3 regions were amplified. The study used the HTBI primer set for a first-round RT-PCR of the TCR CDR3. TCRdb independently ran MiXCR on the multiplex PCR reads; one entry per CDR3 protein. Of 610,000 or so distinct CDR3 sequences detected, around 42% appear once; the ten largest clones hold approximately 7.5%. The sample consisted of peripheral blood or thyroid tissue (not recorded which). The receptors stem from a woman in her late teens or twenties with Graves' hyperthyroidism.

CDR3 DNA sequence: TGTGCCAGCAGTGAATCGGTTTCAGATACGCAGTATTTT. Translation gives CASSESVSDTQYF. The chain recombines TRBV2 with TRBJ2-3; D ambiguous. Trimming cost V 2 bases and J 4 bases, with 7 bases left between them. Germline assignment: CDR1 SNHLY and CDR2 FYNNEI. This CDR3 is 13 amino acids long.

This clonotype was counted between two and nine times. CDR3 loop: CATSREPAGDEQYF. Here the CDR3 DNA reads TGTGCCACCAGCAGGGAGCCGGCCGGGGACGAGCAGTACTTC. The chain has TRBV15 and TRBJ2-7, with D perhaps TRBD2 (5 bases). The germline CDR1 and CDR2 sequences are LNHNV and YYDKDF (reference sequence). There are 14 residues in the CDR3. V lost 3 bases and J 5 bases, leaving 14 bases between the germline ends.

This clonotype was detected ten times or more. The chain is built from TRBV29-1 and TRBJ2-2; the D gene is possibly TRBD2 (6 bases). CDR1 and CDR2 from the germline V gene are SQVTM and ANQGSEA. Trimming cost V 2 bases and J 6 bases, with 10 bases left between them. The length of the CDR3 is 13 residues. CDR3 region: CSVEWKRAGELFF. The CDR3 DNA reads TGCAGCGTTGAATGGAAGCGGGCCGGGGAGCTGTTTTTT.

The chain links TRBV29-1 to TRBJ2-7; D perhaps matches TRBD2 (5 bases). The CDR3 consists of 12 residues. V lost 8 bases and J 0 bases, leaving 11 bases between the germline ends. Germline loops: CDR1 SQVTM, CDR2 ANQGSEA. CDR3 DNA: TGCAGCCTCGCCGGGAACTCCTACGAGCAGTACTTC. Amino acid sequence: CSLAGNSYEQYF.

This chain links TRBV6-6 with TRBJ2-7; TRBD1 aligns across 7 bases. The CDR3 covers 12 residues. The V gene end was trimmed by 5 bases and the J gene end by 4 bases; junction bases not matched to a gene: 2. Germline CDR1 MNHNY, CDR2 SVGAGI (reference sequence). The CDR3 DNA reads as TGTGCCAGCAGTACACAGGGGTACGAGCAGTACTTC. It encodes CASSTQGYEQYF.

This clonotype was seen many times. The rearrangement links TRBV12-3 or TRBV12-4 to TRBJ2-7; 7 nucleotides match TRBD2. This CDR3 is 14 amino acids long. Trimming cost V 7 bases and J 3 bases; bases outside gene matches: 9. The chain's CDR3 is CASKETSRSYEQYF. The CDR3, as DNA: TGTGCCAGCAAAGAGACTAGCAGAAGCTACGAGCAGTACTTC.

The rearrangement uses TRBV2 and TRBJ1-2; D is unresolved. Trimming removed 7 bases at V and 4 bases at J, with 13 bases between. The CDR3 loop spans 13 amino acids. Germline assignment: CDR1 SNHLY and CDR2 FYNNEI. Here the CDR3 reads CASNGEGRYGYTF. As DNA, the CDR3 is TGTGCCAGCAACGGGGAGGGCCGCTATGGCTACACCTTC. The full variable domain, completed using reference TRBV2 and TRBJ1-2, is EPEVTQTPSHQVTQMGQEVILRCVPISNHLYFYWYRQILGQKVEFLVSFYNNEISEKSEIFDDQFSVERPDGSNFTLKIRSTKLEDSAMYFCASNGEGRYGYTFGSGTRLTVV.

The V and J genes are TRBV29-1 and TRBJ1-1; D uncertain. This CDR3 comprises 10 residues. Germline V CDR1 and CDR2: SQVTM, ANQGSEA. Trimming pared 6 bases from V and 9 bases from J, leaving 11 bases between. CDR3 DNA sequence: TGCAGCGTGGTGTTGCCTAAAGCTTTCTTT. It codes for CSVVLPKAFF. Combining the CDR3 with reference TRBV29-1 and TRBJ1-1 gives the whole variable domain SAVISQKPSRDICQRGTSLTIQCQVDSQVTMMFWYRQQPGQSLTLIATANQGSEATYESGFVIDKFPISRPNLTFSTLTVSNMSPEDSSIYLCSVVLPKAFFGQGTRLTVV.

The chain recombines TRBV9 with TRBJ1-6; D gene ambiguous. V was shortened by 0 bases and J by 3 bases, with 10 bases between the two germline ends. This CDR3 has 16 amino acids. Germline assignment: CDR1 SGDLS and CDR2 YYNGEE. CDR3 in amino acids: CASSVVKGHYNSPLHF. CDR3 nucleotides: TGTGCCAGCAGCGTAGTTAAGGGTCACTATAATTCACCCCTCCACTTT.

This clonotype was seen many times. The J gene is TRBJ1-2, the V gene TRBV19; D is unresolved. The V end lost 4 bases, the J end lost 3 bases, and 9 bases lay between the germline ends. The CDR3 runs 13 residues. CDR1 is LNHDA, CDR2 SQIVND, per germline (reference sequence). Written as DNA, the CDR3 is TGTGCCAGTAGTAAACGGGGAGACTATGGCTACACCTTC. Protein product: CASSKRGDYGYTF.